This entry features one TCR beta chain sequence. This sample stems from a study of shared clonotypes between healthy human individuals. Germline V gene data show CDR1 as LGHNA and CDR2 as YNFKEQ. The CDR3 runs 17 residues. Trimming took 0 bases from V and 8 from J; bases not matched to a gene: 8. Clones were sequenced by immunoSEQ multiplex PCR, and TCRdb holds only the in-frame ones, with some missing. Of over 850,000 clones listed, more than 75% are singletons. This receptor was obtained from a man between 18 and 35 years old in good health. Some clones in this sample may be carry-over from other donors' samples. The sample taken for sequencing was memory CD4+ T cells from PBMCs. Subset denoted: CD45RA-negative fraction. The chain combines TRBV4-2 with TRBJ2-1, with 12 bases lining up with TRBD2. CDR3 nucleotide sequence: TGTGCCAGCAGCCAAGATACTGGACTAGCGGGAAGTGATGAGCAGTTCTTC. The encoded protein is CASSQDTGLAGSDEQFF.